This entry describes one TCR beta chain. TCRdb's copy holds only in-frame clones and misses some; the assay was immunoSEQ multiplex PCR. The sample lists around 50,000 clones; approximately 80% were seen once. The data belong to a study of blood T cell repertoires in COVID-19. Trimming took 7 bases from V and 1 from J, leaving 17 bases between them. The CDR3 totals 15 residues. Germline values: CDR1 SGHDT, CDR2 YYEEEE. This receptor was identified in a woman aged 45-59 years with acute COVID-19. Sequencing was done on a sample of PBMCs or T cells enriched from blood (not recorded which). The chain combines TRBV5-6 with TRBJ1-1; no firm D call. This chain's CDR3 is CASGLLGSGNTEAFF. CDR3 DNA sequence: TGTGCCAGCGGGCTGTTGGGCAGCGGGAACACTGAAGCTTTCTTT. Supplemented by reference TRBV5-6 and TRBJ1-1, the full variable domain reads DAGVTQSPTHLIKTRGQQVTLRCSPKSGHDTVSWYQQALGQGPQFIFQYYEEEERQRGNFPDRFSGHQFPNYSSELNVNALLLGDSALYLCASGLLGSGNTEAFFGQGTRLTVV.